This record looks at one TCR beta chain sequence and its context. The target antigen is unknown. The entry originates in a study of Ad26.COV2.S vaccination and SARS-CoV-2 variants. Trimming took off 4 bases at V and 0 bases at J, with 7 bases between the two ends. Germline V gives CDR1 MNHEY, CDR2 SVGAGI. This CDR3 comprises 14 residues. Stated treatment: about 20 received Ad26.COV2.S at low or high dose, single or two shots; a few received placebo; per-sample allocation not given. Day 63 after the first injection of vaccine or placebo was the sampling time. Profiling relied on immunoSEQ multiplex PCR, and the TCRdb table lists in-frame clones only, not all of them. In the table there are about 320,000 clones, about 82% of which are singletons. Study-wide results and limits: Spike-specific TCR breadth was greater in vaccine than placebo recipients.

This specimen was peripheral blood, taken in a trial of Ad26.COV2.S vaccine versus placebo. The source of this sequence is a person between 18 and 59 years old who received the Ad26.COV2.S COVID-19 vaccine or a placebo. The genes are TRBV6-5 and TRBJ1-3; D gene ambiguous. CDR3 protein: CASSSLSSGNTIYF. For the CDR3, the DNA is TGTGCCAGCAGTTCCCTTAGCTCTGGAAACACCATATATTTT.